This TCR beta chain was captured in a study of patients and donors after allogeneic stem cell transplantation. TCRdb ran MiXCR on the RT-PCR reads and lists one entry per CDR3 protein. The sample includes about 16,000 distinct CDR3 sequences, 27% of them seen just once. This clonotype was counted once. CDR3 length equals 13 residues. Germline V gene sequence: CDR1 MNHEY, CDR2 SVGEGT. V was clipped by 7 bases and J by 8 bases, with 17 bases between them. The chain recombines TRBV6-2 or TRBV6-3 with TRBJ1-2; D is undetermined. Sequencing was carried out using blood, either unsorted or a sorted T cell fraction (not recorded which). This receptor was taken from a human donor who was either an allogeneic HSCT recipient or a stem cell or donor lymphocyte infusion donor (not recorded which). It is not recorded whose cells these are; they may come from a transplant donor. The CDR3 DNA reads TGTGCCAGCAAGCCTATGGACCTGTGGGGCTACACCTTC. Translation gives CASKPMDLWGYTF.